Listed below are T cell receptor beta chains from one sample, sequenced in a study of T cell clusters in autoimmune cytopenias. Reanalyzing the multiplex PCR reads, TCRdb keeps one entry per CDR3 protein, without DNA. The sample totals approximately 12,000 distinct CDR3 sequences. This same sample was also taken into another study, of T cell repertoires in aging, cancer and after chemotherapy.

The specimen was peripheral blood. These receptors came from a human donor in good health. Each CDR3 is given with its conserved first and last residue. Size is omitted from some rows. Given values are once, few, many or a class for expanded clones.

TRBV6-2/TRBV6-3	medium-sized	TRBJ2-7	CASSYGGQSYEQYF
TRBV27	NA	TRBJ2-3	CASRPSGLFLSSTDTQYF
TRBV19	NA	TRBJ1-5	CASSIAGTISNQPQHF
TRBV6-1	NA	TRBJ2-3	CASAGTDTQYF
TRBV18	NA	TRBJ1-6	CASSPATGVFSPLHF
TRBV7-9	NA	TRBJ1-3	CAINTGTNTIYF
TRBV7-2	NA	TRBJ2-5	CASSFFTGAGETQYF
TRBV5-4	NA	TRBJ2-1	CASSYGGASYNEQFF
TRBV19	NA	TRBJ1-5	CASSIRVGRGAIQPQHF
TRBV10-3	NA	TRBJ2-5	CAISESLGGDQYF
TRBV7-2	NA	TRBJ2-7	CASSSPRQGTYEQYF
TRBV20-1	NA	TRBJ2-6	CSASRQGKFRSGANVLTF
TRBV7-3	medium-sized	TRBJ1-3	CASSLTGGGGNTIYF
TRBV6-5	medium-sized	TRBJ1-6	CASSYSYGKVYNSPLHF
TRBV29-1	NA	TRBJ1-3	CSVEKGFEQYFGPGRGNTIYF
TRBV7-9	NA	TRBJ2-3	CASSFGGGDTDTQYF
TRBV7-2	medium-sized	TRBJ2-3	CASSPRQGTDTQYF
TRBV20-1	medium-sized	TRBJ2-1	CSAPGTSGYNEQFF
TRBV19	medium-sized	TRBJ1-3	CASSTGAGNTIYF
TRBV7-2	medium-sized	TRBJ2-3	CASSVSGGVDTQYF
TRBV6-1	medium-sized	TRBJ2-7	CASSENQAYEQYF
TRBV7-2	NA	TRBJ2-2	CASSPTRGNTGELFF
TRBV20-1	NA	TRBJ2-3	CSVSLLSPSLTDTQYF